The present T cell receptor (beta chain) was sequenced within a study of T-cell memory formation after mild COVID-19. TCRdb fed the 5' RACE reads into MiXCR, producing one record per CDR3 protein. The table lists 170,000 or so distinct CDR3 sequences, about a fifth of them singletons. The study, taken as a whole, reports: Largely, contracting CD4+ clones fell within CM and EM, and contracting CD8+ clones within EMRA.

Comments on this clonotype: Antigen specificity is unknown.

CDR1 and CDR2 (germline): MGHRA, YSYEKL. The CDR3 has 15 residues. Deletions cut 0 bases from V and 5 bases from J, with 13 bases between. This chain joins TRBV4-1 and TRBJ1-2, with D unresolved. The origin of this receptor is an adult woman who had mild COVID-19 (a few samples of this study predate the infection). Cell type and time point are not known. Sequences were obtained from PBMCs or a T cell subset sorted from them (not recorded which). The CDR3, as DNA: TGCGCCAGCAGCCAAGATTACTCGGCGGGTTATGGCTACACCTTC. Its protein is CASSQDYSAGYGYTF.